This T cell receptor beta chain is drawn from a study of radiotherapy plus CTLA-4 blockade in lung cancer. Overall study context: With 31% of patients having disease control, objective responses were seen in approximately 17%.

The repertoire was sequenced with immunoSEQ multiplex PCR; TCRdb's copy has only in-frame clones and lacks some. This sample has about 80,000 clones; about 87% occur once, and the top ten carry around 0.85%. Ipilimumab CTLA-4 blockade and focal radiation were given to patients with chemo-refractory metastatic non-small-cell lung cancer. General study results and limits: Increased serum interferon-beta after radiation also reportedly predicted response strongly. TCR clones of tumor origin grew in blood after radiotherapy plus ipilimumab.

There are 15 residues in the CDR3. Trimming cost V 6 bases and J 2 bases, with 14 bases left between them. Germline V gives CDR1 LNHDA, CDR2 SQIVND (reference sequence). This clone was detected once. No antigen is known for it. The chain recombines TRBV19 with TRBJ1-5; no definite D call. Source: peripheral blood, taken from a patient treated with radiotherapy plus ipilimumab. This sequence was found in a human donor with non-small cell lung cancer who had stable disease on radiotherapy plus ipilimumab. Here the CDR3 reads CASSPQPWGNQPQHF. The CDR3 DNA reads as TGTGCCAGTAGCCCCCAACCTTGGGGCAATCAGCCCCAGCATTTT.